This TCR beta chain came from a study of T cells after yellow fever vaccination. Trimming cost V 3 bases and J 4 bases, with 11 bases left between them. The CDR3 extends over 14 amino acids. CDR1 KGHSH and CDR2 LQKENI come from the germline V gene. Synthesis of TCR cDNA relied on 5'RACE template switching, which attached a universal primer site and UMIs. TCRdb recomputed calls from the 5' RACE reads with MiXCR, one row per CDR3 protein. Here the sample spans 300,000 to 400,000 distinct CDR3 sequences, approximately 12% being singletons. Only a few counts were recorded for this clonotype. Its antigen is not identified. Study-wide points: Highly abundant clonotypes carried over from the bulk population could end up in FACS-sorted repertoires as contaminants. Shared CD4/CD8 clonotypes were a small share, likely from convergent recombination. Primary-vaccination clones mostly resurfaced post-booster (around 95% CD4, roughly 90% CD8).

The sequence was obtained from a man between 18 and 35 years old who received the YFV17D yellow fever vaccine. Sequenced here: CD4+ T cells sorted from PBMCs, sampled 15 days after the yellow fever booster vaccination. The V gene is TRBV18, the J gene TRBJ2-3; D ambiguous. The CDR3 loop reads CASSPPPMADTQYF. CDR3 in DNA: TGTGCCAGCTCACCTCCTCCCATGGCAGATACGCAGTATTTT.